This TCR beta chain was retrieved from a study of cytomegalovirus exposure and HLA in healthy donors. Notes on this clone: What it recognizes is unknown.

Some clones are missing from TCRdb's copy, which holds only in-frame ones; the method was immunoSEQ multiplex PCR. The sample lists 130,000 to 150,000 clones; 80% to 90% were seen once. The study's findings and limits: The listing of 150 or so TCR beta chains classed them as cytomegalovirus-associated. Specific recognition of CMV antigens was confirmed in vitro for a few chains (all CMV-associated).

The sequenced sample was PBMCs. The sequence derives from a woman under 30 in good health and CMV-seropositive.

Here the CDR3 reads CSVQGGNEQYF. The CDR3, as DNA: TGCAGTGTGCAAGGGGGCAACGAGCAGTACTTC. The chain links TRBV20-1 to TRBJ2-7; 7 nucleotides line up with TRBD1. The V gene end was trimmed by 7 bases and the J gene end by 5 bases; junction bases not matched to a gene: 5. The CDR3 runs 11 residues. Germline V lookup: CDR1 DFQATT, CDR2 SNEGSKA (reference sequence).